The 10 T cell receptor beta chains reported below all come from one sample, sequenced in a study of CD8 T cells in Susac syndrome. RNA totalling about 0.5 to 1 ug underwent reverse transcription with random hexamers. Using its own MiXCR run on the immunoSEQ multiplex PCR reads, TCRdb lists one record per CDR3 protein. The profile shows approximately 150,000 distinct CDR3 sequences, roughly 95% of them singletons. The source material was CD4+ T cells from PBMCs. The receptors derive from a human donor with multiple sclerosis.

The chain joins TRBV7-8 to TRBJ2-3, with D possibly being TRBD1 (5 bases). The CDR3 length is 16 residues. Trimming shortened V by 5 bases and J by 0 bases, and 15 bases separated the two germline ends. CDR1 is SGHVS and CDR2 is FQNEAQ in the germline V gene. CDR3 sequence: CASSPRLQASTDTQYF. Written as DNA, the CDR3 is TGTGCCAGCAGCCCCCGGTTACAGGCGAGCACAGATACGCAGTATTTT.

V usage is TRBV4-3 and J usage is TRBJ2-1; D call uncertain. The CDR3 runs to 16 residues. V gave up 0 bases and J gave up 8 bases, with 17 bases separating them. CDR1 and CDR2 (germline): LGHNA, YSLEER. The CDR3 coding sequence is TGCGCCAGCAGCCAAGACCTTGTAGGGCTAAGGGATGAGCAGTTCTTC. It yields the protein CASSQDLVGLRDEQFF.

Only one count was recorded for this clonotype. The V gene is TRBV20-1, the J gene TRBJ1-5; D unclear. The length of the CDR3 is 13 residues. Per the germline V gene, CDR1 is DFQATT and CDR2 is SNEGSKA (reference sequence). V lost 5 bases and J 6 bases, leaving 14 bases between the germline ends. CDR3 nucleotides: TGCAGTGCTTACGACAACCCCGGTCAGCCCCAGCATTTT. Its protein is CSAYDNPGQPQHF.

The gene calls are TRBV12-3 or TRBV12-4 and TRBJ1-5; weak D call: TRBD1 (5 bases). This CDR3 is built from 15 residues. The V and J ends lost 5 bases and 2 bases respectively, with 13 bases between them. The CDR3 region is CASSHVGAGNQPQHF. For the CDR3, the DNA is TGTGCCAGCAGTCACGTTGGGGCAGGCAATCAGCCCCAGCATTTT.

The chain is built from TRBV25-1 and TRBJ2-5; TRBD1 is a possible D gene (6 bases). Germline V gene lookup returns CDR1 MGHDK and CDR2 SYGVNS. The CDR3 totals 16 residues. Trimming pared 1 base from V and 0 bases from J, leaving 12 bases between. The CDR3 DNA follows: TGTGCCAGCAGTGAATTGGACAGACCGTACCAAGAGACCCAGTACTTC. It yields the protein CASSELDRPYQETQYF.

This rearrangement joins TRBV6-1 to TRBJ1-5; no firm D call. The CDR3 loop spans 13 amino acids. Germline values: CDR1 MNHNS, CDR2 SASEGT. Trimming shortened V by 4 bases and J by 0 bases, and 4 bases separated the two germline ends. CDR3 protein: CASSVRSNQPQHF. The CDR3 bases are TGTGCCAGCAGTGTGCGTAGCAATCAGCCCCAGCATTTT.

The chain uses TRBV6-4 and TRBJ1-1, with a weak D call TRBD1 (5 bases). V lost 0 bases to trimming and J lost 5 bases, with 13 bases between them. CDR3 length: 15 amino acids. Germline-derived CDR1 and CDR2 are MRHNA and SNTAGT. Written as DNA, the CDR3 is TGTGCCAGCAGTGACTCGAGCAGGGAGAGAACTGAAGCTTTCTTT. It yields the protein CASSDSSRERTEAFF.

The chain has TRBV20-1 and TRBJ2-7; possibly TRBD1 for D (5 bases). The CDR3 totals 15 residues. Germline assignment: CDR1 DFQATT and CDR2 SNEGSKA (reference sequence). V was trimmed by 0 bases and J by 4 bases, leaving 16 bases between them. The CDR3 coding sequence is TGCAGTGCTAGAGATCTCCCACCAGGGCCTTACGAGCAGTACTTC. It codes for CSARDLPPGPYEQYF.

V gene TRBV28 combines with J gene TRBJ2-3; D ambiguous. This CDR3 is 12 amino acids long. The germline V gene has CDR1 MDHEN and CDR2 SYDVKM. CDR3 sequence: CTSTPSQNTQYF. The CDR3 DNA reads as TGTACCTCTACGCCCTCACAGAATACGCAGTATTTT.

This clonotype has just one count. In nucleotides, the CDR3 is TGCAGTGCGGGAGGGTTACAGAACACTGAAGCTTTCTTT. Amino acid sequence: CSAGGLQNTEAFF. The rearrangement links TRBV20-1 to TRBJ1-1, with unresolved D. The germline V and J ends were trimmed by 6 bases and 1 base, with 12 bases remaining between them. CDR1 is DFQATT and CDR2 is SNEGSKA in the germline V gene (reference sequence). The CDR3 length is 13 residues.